This T cell receptor (beta chain) was identified in a study of human T cells and chemical hapten exposure. Broader study findings: No shift was seen in TCRs above 1 in 1000 frequency with DPC sensitization. Among expanded TCRs, significantly more large CDR3 similarity clusters formed than among controls.

The germline V gene has CDR1 LGHNA and CDR2 YSLEER. V shed 3 bases, J shed 6 bases, and the junction held 10 bases outside the gene matches. The CDR3 has 15 amino acids. TCRdb reprocessed the RACE reads via MiXCR and lists one record per CDR3 protein. This sample has about 120,000 distinct CDR3 sequences, with roughly 15% found just once. Time point: patch test 1, 2 weeks after DPC sensitization. Regarding treatment: therapeutic diphenylcyclopropenone sensitization with weekly scalp DPC. This clonotype was observed a handful of times. Its matching antigen is unknown. The specimen comprised whole blood, sampled in connection with sensitization to the hapten diphenylcyclopropenone (DPC). The chain has TRBV4-3 and TRBJ1-1; 7 bases align to TRBD1. This TCR derives from a man aged 18 to 29 with alopecia areata. Some clones in this sample may be carry-over from other donors' samples. DNA of the CDR3: TGCGCCAGCAGCCAGGGCCGGACAGGACTTTCTGAAGCTTTCTTT. Translated, it gives CASSQGRTGLSEAFF.